The source of this TCR beta chain is a study of lymphopenia after photon versus proton radiotherapy (dated by TCRdb to about 2019). In terms of the full investigation: The study compared the immunological effects of photon versus proton radiation therapy in patients with gastrointestinal tumors who developed high-grade lymphopenia. The study was designed to characterize how the impact on the immune system differs between the two radiation modalities. The cohort included approximately 18 patients with gastrointestinal tumors who developed lymphopenia after receiving either photon or proton therapy. Results the study describes overall, beyond this receptor: Once the lymphocyte count had reached its nadir, the repertoires of photon-treated patients showed oligoclonal expansion, particularly of CD8+ Temra cells, and this expansion drove the decline in diversity. Across the cohort, an inverse correlation was found between a larger post-nadir drop in TCR diversity and overall survival time among patients who died. The authors looked at the survival association only in patients who died, and they framed better survival with proton therapy as a possibility rather than a demonstrated result. During treatment, patients who received photon therapy lost naive T cells and TCR diversity and gained effector/memory populations, whereas patients who received proton therapy remained relatively stable.

Comment on this clone: It lacks a known antigen. Base quality data are lacking; no much larger clone is found one base away.

The method behind the library was the immunoSEQ multiplex PCR assay. T cell repertoires were profiled by deep sequencing of rearranged TCR beta loci, alongside multiparametric flow cytometry. Not all clones reach the TCRdb copy of this immuneACCESS table, which keeps in-frame sequences only. Checked studies attribute under half of the gap to unresolved V genes and leave the rest unexplained. A total of 6,000 to 6,500 clones appear in this sample, roughly 92% of them only once. The ten biggest clones cover over 8.5% of the sample. The sample here was peripheral blood, taken from a patient treated with photon-based radiotherapy. The receptor comes from a man between 60 and 70 years old with cholangiocarcinoma.

The CDR3 reads as follows: CASSPSRQGDYTGELFF. The sequenced DNA: TGTGCCAGCAGCCCCAGCAGGCAGGGGGACTACACCGGGGAGCTGTTTTTT. The chain was built from TRBV9 and TRBJ2-2; the D segment could be TRBD1, given 7 matching bases. The CDR3 runs 17 amino acids, cysteine and phenylalanine included. Only the CDR3 DNA stays, 51 bases, in frame from base 1. V is pared back by 4 bases and J by 3 bases, with 19 bases lying between the germline termini. Looking up the germline V gene yields CDR1 SGDLS and CDR2 YYNGEE. With the portions outside the CDR3 filled from the reference TRBV9 and TRBJ2-2 genes, the complete variable region becomes DSGVTQTPKHLITATGQRVTLRCSPRSGDLSVYWYQQSLDQGLQFLIQYYNGEERAKGNILERFSAQQFPDLHSELNLSSLELGDSALYFCASSPSRQGDYTGELFFGEGSRLTVL.